Listed here is a single T cell receptor beta chain. Germline V gene sequence: CDR1 MDHEN, CDR2 SYDVKM. The trim removed 6 bases at V and 2 bases at J, leaving 6 bases unmatched. The CDR3 runs to 15 residues. This specimen comes from a study of blood T cell repertoires in COVID-19. Study at large: Before being deemed recovered, Cohort 3 donors had two negative PCRs, clearance, or symptom resolution. Sites across the United States, Italy and Spain contributed samples from acute and convalescent COVID-19. In each case, the material was cDNA or gDNA derived from T cells, B-cell-depleted T cells, or PBMCs.

In the original workflow: The assay estimated nucleated cells by amplifying reference gene primers. This table comes from immunoSEQ multiplex PCR, and its TCRdb copy is limited to in-frame clones, with some not included. From that table come the V and J calls and clone size; the DNA was used to work out D and trimming. The data contain some 300,000 clones, 88% of them singletons. The sequence came from a woman aged 55-69 years in a cohort exposed to, infected with or recovered from COVID-19 (not recorded which). Sequencing was done on a sample of PBMCs or T cells enriched from blood (not recorded which). The genes are TRBV28 and TRBJ1-2; 10 bases are a match to TRBD1. CDR3: CASSWGDRGNYGYTF. DNA of the CDR3: TGTGCCAGCAGCTGGGGGGACAGGGGCAACTATGGCTACACCTTC.